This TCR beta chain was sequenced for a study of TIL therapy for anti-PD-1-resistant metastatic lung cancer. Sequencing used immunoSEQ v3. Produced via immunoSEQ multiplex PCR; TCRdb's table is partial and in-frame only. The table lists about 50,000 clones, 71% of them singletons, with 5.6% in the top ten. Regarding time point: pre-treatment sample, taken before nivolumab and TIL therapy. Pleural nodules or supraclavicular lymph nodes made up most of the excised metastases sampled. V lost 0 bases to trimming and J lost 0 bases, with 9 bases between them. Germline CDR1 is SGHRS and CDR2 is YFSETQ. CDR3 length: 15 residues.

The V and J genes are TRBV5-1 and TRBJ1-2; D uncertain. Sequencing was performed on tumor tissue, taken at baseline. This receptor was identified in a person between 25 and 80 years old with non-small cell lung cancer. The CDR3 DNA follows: TGCGCCAGCAGCTTGGCTAGGACCTCTAACTATGGCTACACCTTC. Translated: CASSLARTSNYGYTF.